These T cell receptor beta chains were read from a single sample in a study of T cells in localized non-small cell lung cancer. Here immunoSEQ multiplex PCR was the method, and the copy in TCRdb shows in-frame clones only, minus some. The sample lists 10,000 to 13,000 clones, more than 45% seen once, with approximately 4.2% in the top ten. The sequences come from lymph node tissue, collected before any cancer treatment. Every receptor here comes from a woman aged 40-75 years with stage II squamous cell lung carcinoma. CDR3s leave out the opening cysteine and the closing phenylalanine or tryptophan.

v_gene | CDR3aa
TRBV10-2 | ASSEDRGPYGYT
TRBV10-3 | ASRTKASTDTQY
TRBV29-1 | SVTPRVLGNEQF
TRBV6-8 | ASSRLAGVYNEQF
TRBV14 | ASSQDWAGVF
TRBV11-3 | ASSLRQGRNTEAF
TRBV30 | AWSVGIGYGYT
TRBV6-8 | ASSGAGLAGGGTQY
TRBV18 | ASSPPTSHNEQF
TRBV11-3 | ASSRDDRAETQY
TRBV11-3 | ASSSLGLSYEQY
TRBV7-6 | ASSLAGGQETQY
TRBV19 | ASSMGQGGLREQY
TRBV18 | ASSRPLAGVTDTQY
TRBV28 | ASRPHSGGATGELF
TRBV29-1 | SVLQGPSANYGYT
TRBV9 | ASSGDRGPHNEQF
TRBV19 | ASTRPGGSTEAF
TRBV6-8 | ASSSRQSANEQF
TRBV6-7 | ASSYSRAGYLNNQPQH
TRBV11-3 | ASSFWANTGELF
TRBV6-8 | ASRLGRVEEKLF
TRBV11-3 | ASSSTLVHIPSGANVLT
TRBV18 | ASSPRDRVRNEQF
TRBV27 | ASSQRTSYEQY
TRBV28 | ASSQTGNYEQY
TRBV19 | ASRGTPKPNEQF
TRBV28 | ASSLSGQGRPGNTIY
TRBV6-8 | ASSPTGSGDYEQY
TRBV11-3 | ASSLGGDRGRTEAF
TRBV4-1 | ASSQKGPGQGMNTEAF
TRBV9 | ASSVGQASYGYT
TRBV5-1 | ASSLRDRAYEQY
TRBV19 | ASITVNYGYT
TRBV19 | ASSTGQGLTGELF